This TCR beta chain was sequenced during a study of CD8 T cells in Susac syndrome. When the RNA was reverse transcribed, random hexamers were used with an input of about 0.5 to 1 ug. It was immunoSEQ multiplex PCR that amplified TCR beta CDR3 across 54 Vbeta and 13 Jbeta. One entry per CDR3 protein, called by TCRdb with MiXCR from the immunoSEQ multiplex PCR reads. Here the sample spans about 71,000 distinct CDR3 sequences, 96% being singletons. V shed 0 bases, J shed 12 bases, and the junction held 2 bases outside the gene matches. The CDR3 has 12 amino acids. Germline lookup yields CDR1 SGHAT and CDR2 FQNNGV. From blood CD8+ and CD4+ T cells, TCR beta sequences were generated. Through negative isolation, CD4+ and CD8+ T cells were obtained, while TEMRA cells were enriched using FACS.

This rearrangement joins TRBV11-2 to TRBJ2-1; 7 positions agree with TRBD2. The sequenced material came from CD4+ T cells from PBMCs. The sequence was collected from a human donor with multiple sclerosis. The CDR3 region has the DNA TGTGCCAGCAGCTTAGAGGGCGGGGGGCAGTTCTTC. It is translated as CASSLEGGGQFF.